The entry below describes one T cell receptor (beta chain). Germline assignment: CDR1 MDHEN and CDR2 SYDVKM. The CDR3 runs 14 residues. Trimming removed 5 bases from V and 5 bases from J; junction bases left unmatched: 5. Time point defined: week 3, after first cycle of checkpoint inhibitor. This sample is drawn from a study of blood T cell dynamics during melanoma immunotherapy. Every bulk PBMC sample received the same 350 ng of DNA. Here immunoSEQ multiplex PCR was the method, and the copy in TCRdb shows in-frame clones only, minus some. The table includes 10,000 to 15,000 clones, 88% detected once. The material sequenced was blood, taken from a patient treated with checkpoint blockade. The chain combines TRBV28 with TRBJ1-4; 7 bases line up with TRBD1. This TCR was recovered from a human donor with melanoma. The CDR3 here is CASSRAQGNEKLFF. The CDR3 DNA reads as TGTGCCAGCAGTCGGGCACAGGGGAATGAAAAACTGTTTTTT. The full variable domain, in which reference TRBV28 and TRBJ1-4 provide the parts outside the CDR3, is DVKVTQSSRYLVKRTGEKVFLECVQDMDHENMFWYRQDPGLGLRLIYFSYDVKMKEKGDIPEGYSVSREKKERFSLILESASTNQTSMYLCASSRAQGNEKLFFGSGTQLSVL.